This passage covers 16 T cell receptor beta chains from one sample sequenced in a study of blood T cell repertoires in COVID-19. Profiling relied on immunoSEQ multiplex PCR, and the TCRdb table lists in-frame clones only, not all of them. The data contain 130,000 to 150,000 clones, about 90% of them singletons. Material for sequencing was peripheral blood. The receptors here all came from a human donor in a cohort sampled during active COVID-19.

This sequence joins TRBV5-5 and TRBJ1-1, with D unclear. The V gene's germline CDR1 is SGHKS and CDR2 YYEKEE (reference sequence). The CDR3 sequence is 16 residues long. V was pared by 4 bases and J by 2 bases, with 18 bases between. CDR3 DNA: TGTGCCAGCAGCCCGGGAGGTGGGAGGGCTAACACTGAAGCTTTCTTT. Translation: CASSPGGGRANTEAFF.

This chain connects TRBV5-1 to TRBJ2-7, with D perhaps TRBD2 (5 bases). CDR3 length: 12 residues. Germline CDR1 SGHRS, CDR2 YFSETQ. With 0 bases removed from V and 6 bases from J, the gap between germline ends came to 7 bases. CDR3 DNA sequence: TGCGCCAGCAGCTTGGTCGGACTCGAGCAGTACTTC. This sequence encodes CASSLVGLEQYF.

The rearrangement links TRBV19 to TRBJ1-1; D remains unclear. V was clipped by 6 bases and J by 5 bases, with 10 bases between them. The CDR3 contains 12 residues. In germline, CDR1 is LNHDA, CDR2 SQIVND (reference sequence). The CDR3 here is CASRKPGTEAFF. The DNA of the CDR3 is TGTGCCAGTAGGAAACCCGGGACTGAAGCTTTCTTT.

The gene calls are TRBV27 and TRBJ1-6; D is unclear. Trimming removed 1 base at V and 5 bases at J, with 9 bases between. Germline V gene lookup returns CDR1 MNHEY and CDR2 SMNVEV (reference sequence). CDR3 size: 15 residues. CDR3 in amino acids: CASSLYNSHNSPLHF. In DNA, the CDR3 is TGTGCCAGCAGTTTATATAACTCTCATAATTCACCCCTCCACTTT.

This clone was picked up many times. This chain joins TRBV18 and TRBJ2-7, with TRBD2 matching 12 bases. The CDR3 extends over 16 amino acids. V lost 3 bases to trimming and J lost 3 bases; unmatched junction nucleotides: 6. Germline CDR1 KGHSH, CDR2 LQKENI. CDR3 coding DNA: TGTGCCAGCTCACCTCAACTAGCGGGAGGCCGCTACGAGCAGTACTTC. Its protein product is CASSPQLAGGRYEQYF.

This chain uses TRBV30 with TRBJ2-2; D is perhaps TRBD2 (6 bases). The length of the CDR3 is 14 residues. V was trimmed by 4 bases and J by 2 bases, leaving 11 bases between them. In germline, CDR1 is GTSNPN, CDR2 SVGIG (reference sequence). The CDR3 loop reads CAWKVGGNTGELFF. DNA of the CDR3: TGTGCCTGGAAGGTGGGAGGTAACACCGGGGAGCTGTTTTTT.

The chain couples TRBV18 to TRBJ2-5; a weak D match, TRBD2 (5 bases). V lost 4 bases to trimming and J lost 4 bases, with 13 bases between them. Germline V gives CDR1 KGHSH, CDR2 LQKENI. The CDR3 sequence is 14 residues long. The CDR3 coding sequence is TGTGCCAGCTCACTATATGAGGGTGCAGAGACCCAGTACTTC. Translating gives CASSLYEGAETQYF.

The chain joins TRBV28 to TRBJ1-5; TRBD1 matches at 9 bases. The V segment lost 4 bases and the J segment 1 base; nucleotides outside the gene matches: 11. CDR3 length: 18 residues. Germline CDR1 MDHEN, CDR2 SYDVKM. The CDR3 bases are TGTGCCAGCAGTTCGGACAGGGGTTACATGGGGAGCAATCAGCCCCAGCATTTT. It specifies CASSSDRGYMGSNQPQHF.

The chain links TRBV6-5 to TRBJ1-4; D gene uncertain. CDR1 and CDR2 (germline): MNHEY, SVGAGI. The CDR3 spans 15 residues. Trimming cost V 0 bases and J 3 bases, with 8 bases left between them. The CDR3 DNA is TGTGCCAGCAGTTACTCGACCAGGTCTAATGAAAAACTGTTTTTT. As protein: CASSYSTRSNEKLFF.

This chain uses TRBV6-2 or TRBV6-3 with TRBJ1-5; D is undetermined. Germline V gene data show CDR1 as MNHEY and CDR2 as SVGEGT. This CDR3 has 16 amino acids. V lost 1 base to trimming and J lost 6 bases, with 16 bases between them. Here the CDR3 reads CASSYFRSGRGQPQHF. The CDR3 DNA is TGTGCCAGCAGTTACTTTCGCAGCGGCCGGGGTCAGCCCCAGCATTTT.

For this clone: Other DNA variants within this sample encode the same CDR3. The rearrangement links TRBV7-6 to TRBJ1-1; weak D call: TRBD1 (6 bases). The CDR3 has 13 residues. V was trimmed by 3 bases and J by 1 base, leaving 6 bases between them. Per the germline V gene, CDR1 is SGHVS and CDR2 is FNYEAQ. The CDR3 region has the DNA TGTGCCAGCAGCTTGGGACAGAACACTGAAGCTTTCTTT. This codes for CASSLGQNTEAFF.

The chain employs TRBV4-2 and TRBJ1-4, with 7 nucleotides matching TRBD1. The germline V gene has CDR1 LGHNA and CDR2 YNFKEQ. The CDR3 totals 16 residues. V lost 1 base and J lost 8; bases outside the gene matches: 10. CDR3 bases: TGTGCCAGCAGCCAAGCGGCAGGGGGTGATATGGAAAAACTGTTTTTT. Translated: CASSQAAGGDMEKLFF.

This clone has just a few counts. This rearrangement joins TRBV7-2 to TRBJ2-3; D is possibly TRBD2 (6 bases). V was shortened by 5 bases and J by 4 bases, with 16 bases between the two germline ends. Germline-derived CDR1 and CDR2 are SGHTA and FQGNSA. The length of the CDR3 is 15 residues. The CDR3 region is CASSIERVGADTQYF. The DNA of the CDR3 is TGTGCCAGCAGCATTGAGCGGGTGGGGGCAGATACGCAGTATTTT.

The CDR3 protein is CAISGQSSYEQYF. As DNA, the CDR3 is TGTGCCATCAGTGGACAGAGCTCCTACGAGCAGTACTTC. This chain connects TRBV10-3 to TRBJ2-7, with D possibly being TRBD1 (5 bases). The CDR3 extends over 13 amino acids. V lost 4 bases and J lost 0, with 7 bases in between. From germline, CDR1 is ENHRY and CDR2 SYGVKD.

V and J are TRBV28 and TRBJ2-7; D gene unclear. The CDR3 contains 15 residues. The ends were cut back, 4 bases at V and 3 bases at J, with 16 bases in the middle. CDR1 and CDR2 (germline): MDHEN, SYDVKM. The CDR3 DNA reads as TGTGCCAGCAGTTCCCCATTTCCCCAGGTCTACGAGCAGTACTTC. Translating gives CASSSPFPQVYEQYF. The variable domain in full, completed from reference TRBV28 and TRBJ2-7, reads DVKVTQSSRYLVKRTGEKVFLECVQDMDHENMFWYRQDPGLGLRLIYFSYDVKMKEKGDIPEGYSVSREKKERFSLILESASTNQTSMYLCASSSPFPQVYEQYFGPGTRLTVT.

The chain has TRBV28 and TRBJ1-5; D uncertain. Germline loops: CDR1 MDHEN, CDR2 SYDVKM. This CDR3 spans 15 amino acids. The V end lost 2 bases, the J end lost 2 bases, and 10 bases lay between the germline ends. In DNA form, the CDR3 reads TGTGCCAGCAGTTTACTGGTCGGTGGCAATCAGCCCCAGCATTTT. Its protein product is CASSLLVGGNQPQHF.